This record looks at one T cell receptor beta chain sequence and its context. In germline, CDR1 is SGDLS, CDR2 YYNGEE. The CDR3 spans 11 residues. Deletions cut 0 bases from V and 6 bases from J, with 4 bases between. The entry originates in a study of blood T cell repertoires in COVID-19. Across the whole study: Specimens from acute and convalescent COVID-19 originated in the United States, Italy and Spain.

Some clones are missing from TCRdb's copy, which holds only in-frame ones; the method was immunoSEQ multiplex PCR. The data hold around 84,000 clones, with 60% to 75% observed a single time. The TCR comes from a man between 45 and 60 years old with active or convalescent COVID-19. The gene calls are TRBV9 and TRBJ2-7; D uncertain. What was sequenced was peripheral blood. The CDR3: CASSVGSEQYF. CDR3 nucleotides: TGTGCCAGCAGCGTAGGCAGCGAGCAGTACTTC.